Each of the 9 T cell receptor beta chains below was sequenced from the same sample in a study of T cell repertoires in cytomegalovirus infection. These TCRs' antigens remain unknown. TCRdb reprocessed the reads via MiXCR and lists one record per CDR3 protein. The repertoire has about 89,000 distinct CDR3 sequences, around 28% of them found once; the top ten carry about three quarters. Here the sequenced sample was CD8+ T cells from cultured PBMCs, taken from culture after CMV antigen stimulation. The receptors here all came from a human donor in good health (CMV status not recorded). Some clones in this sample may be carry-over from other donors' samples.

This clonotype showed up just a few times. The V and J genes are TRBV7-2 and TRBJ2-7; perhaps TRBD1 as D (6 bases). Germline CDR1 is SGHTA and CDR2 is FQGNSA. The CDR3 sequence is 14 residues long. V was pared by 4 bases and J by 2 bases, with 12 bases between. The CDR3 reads CASSSGTSTYEQYF. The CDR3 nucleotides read TGTGCCAGCAGCTCCGGGACAAGCACCTACGAGCAGTACTTC.

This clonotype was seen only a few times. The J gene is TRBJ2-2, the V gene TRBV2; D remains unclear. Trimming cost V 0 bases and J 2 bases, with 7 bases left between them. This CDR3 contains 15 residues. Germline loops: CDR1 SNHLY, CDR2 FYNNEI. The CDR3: CASSEARRNTGELFF. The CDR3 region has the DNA TGTGCCAGCAGTGAAGCGCGACGAAACACCGGGGAGCTGTTTTTT.

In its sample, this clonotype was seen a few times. For the CDR3, the DNA is TGTGCCAGCAGTGGGGGGGAAAGTCATCAGCCCCAGCATTTT. It yields the protein CASSGGESHQPQHF. This chain links TRBV28 with TRBJ1-5, with a weak D call TRBD1 (5 bases). Germline CDR1 MDHEN, CDR2 SYDVKM. Trimming stripped 5 bases from V and 5 bases from J, with 13 bases between. This CDR3 comprises 14 residues.

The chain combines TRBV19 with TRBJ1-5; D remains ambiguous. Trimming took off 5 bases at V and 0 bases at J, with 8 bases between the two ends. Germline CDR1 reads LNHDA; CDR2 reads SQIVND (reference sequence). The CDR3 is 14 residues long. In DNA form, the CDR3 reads TGTGCCAGTAGTTGGGCAGATAGCAATCAGCCCCAGCATTTT. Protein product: CASSWADSNQPQHF. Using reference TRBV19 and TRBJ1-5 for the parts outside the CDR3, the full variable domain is DGGITQSPKYLFRKEGQNVTLSCEQNLNHDAMYWYRQDPGQGLRLIYYSQIVNDFQKGDIAEGYSVSREKKESFPLTVTSAQKNPTAFYLCASSWADSNQPQHFGDGTRLSIL.

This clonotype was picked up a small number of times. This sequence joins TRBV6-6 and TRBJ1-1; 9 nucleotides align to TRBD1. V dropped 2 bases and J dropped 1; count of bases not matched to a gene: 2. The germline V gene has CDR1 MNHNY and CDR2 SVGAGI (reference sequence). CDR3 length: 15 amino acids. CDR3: CASSYGGQGNTEAFF. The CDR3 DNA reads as TGTGCCAGCAGTTACGGGGGACAGGGGAACACTGAAGCTTTCTTT.

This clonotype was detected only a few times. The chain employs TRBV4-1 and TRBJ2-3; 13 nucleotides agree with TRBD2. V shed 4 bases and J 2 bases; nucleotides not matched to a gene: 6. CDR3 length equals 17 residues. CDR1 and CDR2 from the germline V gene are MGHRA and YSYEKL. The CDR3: CASSPLTSGGTTDTQYF. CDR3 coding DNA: TGCGCCAGCAGCCCACTGACTAGCGGGGGGACCACAGATACGCAGTATTTT.

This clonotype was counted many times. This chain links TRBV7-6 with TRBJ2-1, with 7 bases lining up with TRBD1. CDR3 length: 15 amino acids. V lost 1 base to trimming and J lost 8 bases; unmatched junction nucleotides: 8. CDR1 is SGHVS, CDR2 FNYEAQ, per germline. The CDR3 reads CASSLGPGGMDEQFF. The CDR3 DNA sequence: TGTGCCAGCAGCTTAGGACCAGGGGGTATGGATGAGCAGTTCTTC.

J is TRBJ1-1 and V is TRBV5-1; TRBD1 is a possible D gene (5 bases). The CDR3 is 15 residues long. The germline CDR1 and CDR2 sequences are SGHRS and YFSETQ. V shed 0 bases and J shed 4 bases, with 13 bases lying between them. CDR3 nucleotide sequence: TGCGCCAGCAGCTTGGCTCAAGGGGAGGCCACTGAAGCTTTCTTT. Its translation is CASSLAQGEATEAFF.

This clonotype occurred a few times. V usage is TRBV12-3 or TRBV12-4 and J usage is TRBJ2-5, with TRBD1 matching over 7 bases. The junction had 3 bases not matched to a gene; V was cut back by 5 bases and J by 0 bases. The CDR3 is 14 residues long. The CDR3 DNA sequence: TGTGCCAGCAGTCGACAGGGATACCAAGAGACCCAGTACTTC. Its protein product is CASSRQGYQETQYF.